This T cell receptor (beta chain) stems from a study of vaccination effects on CD4 cells after COVID-19. Study-level information: At 16 days and at one week before vaccination, samples were given by two convalescent patients.

The ViraFEST assay expanded antigen-specific CD4+ T cells with viral peptide pools before sequencing. The culture ran for around 10 days before CD4+ T cells were isolated. The person was diagnosed with PCR-confirmed SARS-CoV-2 infection between March and December 2020. With around 10 ug/ml peptides and about 10 IU/ml IL-2, 2 million or so PBMC per well were cultured. IL-2 medium took the place of half the medium on both days 3 and 7. About this clone itself: Its antigen is still unknown.

Data came from immunoSEQ multiplex PCR; TCRdb stores just in-frame clones and leaves some out. The data show 40,000 or so clones, 65% to 70% seen once. The CDR3 is 14 residues long. In germline, CDR1 is LNHDA, CDR2 SQIVND (reference sequence). Trimming stripped 4 bases from V and 4 bases from J, with 11 bases between. Study outcomes and limitations: Marked clonal contraction of infection- and vaccine-induced clones was seen late after vaccination.

The source of this sequence is a human donor who had a prior SARS-CoV-2 infection. Specimen: CD4+ T cells from PBMCs cultured with a peptide pool, collected before COVID-19 vaccination. The chain joins TRBV19 to TRBJ1-5; the D gene is possibly TRBD1 (6 bases). The CDR3 coding sequence is TGTGCCAGTAGTAAAACAGGGAATAATCAGCCCCAGCATTTT. It translates to CASSKTGNNQPQHF. Complete variable domain (other parts from reference TRBV19 and TRBJ1-5): DGGITQSPKYLFRKEGQNVTLSCEQNLNHDAMYWYRQDPGQGLRLIYYSQIVNDFQKGDIAEGYSVSREKKESFPLTVTSAQKNPTAFYLCASSKTGNNQPQHFGDGTRLSIL.